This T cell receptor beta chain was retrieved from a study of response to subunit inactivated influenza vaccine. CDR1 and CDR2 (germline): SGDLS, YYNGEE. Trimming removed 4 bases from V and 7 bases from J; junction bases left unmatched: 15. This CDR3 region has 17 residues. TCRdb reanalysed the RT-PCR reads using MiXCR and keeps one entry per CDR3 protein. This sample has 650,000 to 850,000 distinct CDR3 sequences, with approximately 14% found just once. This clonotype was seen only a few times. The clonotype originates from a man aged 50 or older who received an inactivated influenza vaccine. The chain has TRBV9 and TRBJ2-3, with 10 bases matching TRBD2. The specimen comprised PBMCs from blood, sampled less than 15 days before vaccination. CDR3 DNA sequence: TGTGCCAGCAGCCCTCAGCGCAGCGGGGGGGCTACGAATACGCAGTATTTT. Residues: CASSPQRSGGATNTQYF.